The text below deals with one TCR beta chain. Its antigen is currently unknown. The CDR3 goes on 3 residues after the read ends, and that part is filled in from the germline J gene. The data were taken from a study of T cells in women clearing cervical HPV infection. Across the whole study: HLA type stays a possible confounder, typing being limited.

The CDR3 is made up of 13 amino acids. Germline CDR1 and CDR2: LNHNV and YYDKDF (reference sequence). Profiled with immunoSEQ multiplex PCR; TCRdb holds only in-frame clones, not every one. The sample's table shows 36,000 or so clones. Study-level findings and limits: Cases carried less TRBV6-7 than controls: around 0.11% versus 0.15%. Richness plus V gene abundances separated cases from controls with AUC roughly 0.83.

Material for sequencing was blood buffy coat. The chain recombines TRBV15 with TRBJ2-3; D may be TRBD2 (5 bases). This receptor was identified in a woman aged 18 to 69 with a cervical HPV16 infection that either progressed to CIN3+ or cleared (not recorded which). CDR3 DNA, as far as it was read: TGTGCCACCAGCATGACTAATGAAGAGACG. Translation gives CATSMTNEET. The full CDR3 protein is CATSMTNEETQYF.